What follows describes a single TCR beta chain. The data were taken from a study of cytomegalovirus exposure and HLA in healthy donors. Use of 60 Vbeta and 13 Jbeta primers characterized the PCR. Profiling relied on immunoSEQ multiplex PCR, and the TCRdb table lists in-frame clones only, not all of them. The sample consists of about 170,000 clones, approximately 81% of them appearing once. Germline lookup yields CDR1 MGHDK and CDR2 SYGVNS. The CDR3 has 12 amino acids. The ends lost 5 bases at V and 7 bases at J; junction bases unmatched: 2. V and J are TRBV25-1 and TRBJ1-2; TRBD1 matches at 9 bases. Input material: PBMCs. This clonotype was obtained from a woman younger than 30 in good health and CMV-seronegative. The CDR3 DNA follows: TGTGCCAGCAGTACAGGGGGCATTGGCTACACCTTC. Translating gives CASSTGGIGYTF.